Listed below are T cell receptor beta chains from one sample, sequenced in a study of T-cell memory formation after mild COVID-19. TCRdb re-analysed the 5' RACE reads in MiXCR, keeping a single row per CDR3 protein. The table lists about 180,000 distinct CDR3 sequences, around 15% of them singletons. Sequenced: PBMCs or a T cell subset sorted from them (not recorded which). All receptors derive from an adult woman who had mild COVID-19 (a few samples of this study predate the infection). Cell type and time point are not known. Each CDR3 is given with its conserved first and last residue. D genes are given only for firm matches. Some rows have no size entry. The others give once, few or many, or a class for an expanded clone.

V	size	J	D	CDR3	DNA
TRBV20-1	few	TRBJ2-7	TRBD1	CSARERATGMYEQYF	TGCAGTGCTAGAGAGAGGGCGACAGGGATGTACGAGCAGTACTTC
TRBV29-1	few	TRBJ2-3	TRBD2	CSADTSGSRVTQYF	TGCAGCGCTGATACTAGCGGAAGCCGTGTAACGCAGTATTTT
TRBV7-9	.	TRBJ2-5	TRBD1	CASSLMAGGRETQYF	TGTGCCAGCAGCTTAATGGCAGGGGGCAGGGAGACCCAGTACTTC
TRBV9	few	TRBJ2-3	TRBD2	CASSVLAGRGTDTQYF	TGTGCCAGCAGCGTACTAGCGGGCCGGGGCACAGATACGCAGTATTTT
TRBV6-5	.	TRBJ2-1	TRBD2	CASSYGVAGDEQFF	TGTGCCAGCAGTTACGGGGTAGCGGGGGATGAGCAGTTCTTC
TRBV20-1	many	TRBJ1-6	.	CSASNNQQGWRNSPLHF	TGCAGTGCTAGCAACAACCAACAGGGATGGCGGAATTCACCCCTCCACTTT
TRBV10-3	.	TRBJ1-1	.	CAISQTGYMNTEAFF	TGTGCCATCAGTCAAACAGGGTATATGAACACTGAAGCTTTCTTT
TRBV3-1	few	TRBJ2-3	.	CASSQGGASDTQYF	TGTGCCAGCAGCCAAGGCGGGGCGTCAGATACGCAGTATTTT
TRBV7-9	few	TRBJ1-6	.	CASSFQGFNSPLHF	TGTGCCAGCAGCTTCCAGGGGTTTAATTCACCCCTCCACTTT
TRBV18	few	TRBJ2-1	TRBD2	CASSSGLAGDNEQFF	TGTGCCAGCTCATCCGGACTAGCGGGGGACAATGAGCAGTTCTTC
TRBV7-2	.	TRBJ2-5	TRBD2	CASSRTSGSVQETQYF	TGTGCCAGCAGCCGGACTAGCGGGAGTGTACAAGAGACCCAGTACTTC
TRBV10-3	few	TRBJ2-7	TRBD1	CAISGKTGGPSYEQYF	TGTGCCATCAGTGGAAAGACAGGGGGCCCCTCCTACGAGCAGTACTTC
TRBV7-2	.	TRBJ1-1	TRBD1	CASSRDRVWGNTEAFF	TGTGCCAGCAGTCGTGACAGGGTATGGGGAAACACTGAAGCTTTCTTT
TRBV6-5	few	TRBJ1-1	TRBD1	CASSQLTGGPEAFF	TGTGCCAGCAGTCAATTGACAGGGGGACCTGAAGCTTTCTTT
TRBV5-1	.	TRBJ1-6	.	CASRDGNSPLHF	TGCGCCAGCCGGGACGGAAATTCACCCCTCCACTTT
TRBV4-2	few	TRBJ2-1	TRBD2	CASSRLAGVNEQFF	TGTGCCAGCAGCCGACTAGCGGGAGTCAATGAGCAGTTCTTC
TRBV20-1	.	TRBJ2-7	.	CSARDALLKRYEQYF	TGCAGTGCTAGAGATGCCCTTCTCAAGCGCTACGAGCAGTACTTC
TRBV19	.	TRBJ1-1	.	CASSMPLGPQNTEAFF	TGTGCCAGTAGTATGCCGCTTGGACCGCAGAACACTGAAGCTTTCTTT
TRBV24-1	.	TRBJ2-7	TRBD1	CATSDPGQGTPYEQYF	TGTGCCACCAGTGACCCCGGACAGGGAACCCCCTACGAGCAGTACTTC
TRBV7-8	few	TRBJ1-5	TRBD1	CASSLDRGSQPQHF	TGTGCCAGCAGCTTAGACAGGGGTAGTCAGCCCCAGCATTTT
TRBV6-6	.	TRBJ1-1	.	CASSYAGTNTEAFF	TGTGCCAGCAGTTACGCAGGGACGAACACTGAAGCTTTCTTT
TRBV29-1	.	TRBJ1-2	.	CSVDDPGPSNSGYTF	TGCAGCGTTGATGATCCTGGGCCTTCGAATAGTGGCTACACCTTC
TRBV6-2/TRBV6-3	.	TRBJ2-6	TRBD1	CASSNRPWDRITSGANVLTF	TGTGCCAGCAGTAACCGACCTTGGGACAGAATAACCTCTGGGGCCAACGTCCTGACTTTC
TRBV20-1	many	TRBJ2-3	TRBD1	CSASAPGQLYTDTQYF	TGCAGTGCTAGCGCTCCGGGACAGCTTTACACAGATACGCAGTATTTT
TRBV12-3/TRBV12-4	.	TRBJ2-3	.	CASSPRHIQGVTQYF	TGTGCCAGCAGTCCGCGACACATACAGGGTGTTACGCAGTATTTT
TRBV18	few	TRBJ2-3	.	CASSPTQGSDTQYF	TGTGCCAGCTCACCGACACAGGGTTCCGATACGCAGTATTTT
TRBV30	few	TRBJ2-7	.	CAWQTKGSSYEQYF	TGTGCCTGGCAGACGAAGGGGAGCTCCTACGAGCAGTACTTC
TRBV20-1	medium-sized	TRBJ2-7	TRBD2	CSAQKGRAGGYEQYF	TGCAGTGCCCAAAAGGGGAGAGCGGGAGGTTACGAGCAGTACTTC
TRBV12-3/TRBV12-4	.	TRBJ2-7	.	CASSLLRGRGTHEQYF	TGTGCCAGCAGTTTACTCCGGGGCAGGGGAACCCACGAGCAGTACTTC
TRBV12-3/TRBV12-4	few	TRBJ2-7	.	CASSPLMGLKGKEQYF	TGTGCCAGCAGCCCCCTTATGGGGCTAAAAGGGAAGGAGCAGTACTTC
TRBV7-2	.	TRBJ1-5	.	CASSFQGLSNQPQHF	TGTGCCAGCAGCTTCCAGGGGCTCAGCAATCAGCCCCAGCATTTT
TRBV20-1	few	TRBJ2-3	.	CSAPFGGSSTDTQYF	TGCAGTGCTCCCTTCGGCGGATCTAGCACAGATACGCAGTATTTT
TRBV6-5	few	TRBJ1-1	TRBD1	CATAHARGANTEAFF	TGTGCCACGGCGCATGCCAGGGGGGCGAACACTGAAGCTTTCTTT
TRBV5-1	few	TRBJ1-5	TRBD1	CASSPGTGHNQPQHF	TGCGCCAGCAGCCCCGGGACAGGGCATAATCAGCCCCAGCATTTT
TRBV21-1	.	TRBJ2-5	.	CASSTRRETQYF	TGTGCCAGCAGCACCAGGAGAGAGACCCAGTACTTC
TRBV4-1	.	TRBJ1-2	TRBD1	CASSLHGTGLYGYTF	TGCGCCAGCAGCCTCCACGGGACAGGGCTCTATGGCTACACCTTC
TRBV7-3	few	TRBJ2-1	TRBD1	CASSLFGTVNNEQFF	TGTGCCAGCAGCTTATTTGGGACAGTTAACAATGAGCAGTTCTTC